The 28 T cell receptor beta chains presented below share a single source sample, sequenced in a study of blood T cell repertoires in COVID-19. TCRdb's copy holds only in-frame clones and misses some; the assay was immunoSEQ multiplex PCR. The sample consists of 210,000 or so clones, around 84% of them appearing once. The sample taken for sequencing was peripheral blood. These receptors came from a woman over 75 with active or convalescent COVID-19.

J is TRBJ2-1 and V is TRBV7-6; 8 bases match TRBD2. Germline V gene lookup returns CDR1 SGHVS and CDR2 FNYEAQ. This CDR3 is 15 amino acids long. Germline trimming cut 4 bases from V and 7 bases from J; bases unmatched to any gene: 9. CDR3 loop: CASSSGTRPTNEQFF. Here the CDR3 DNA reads TGTGCCAGCAGCTCCGGGACTAGACCTACAAATGAGCAGTTCTTC.

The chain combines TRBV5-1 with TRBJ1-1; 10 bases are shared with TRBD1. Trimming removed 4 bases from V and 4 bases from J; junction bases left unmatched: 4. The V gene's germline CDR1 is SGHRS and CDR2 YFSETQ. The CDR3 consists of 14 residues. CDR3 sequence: CASSDRGLGTEAFF. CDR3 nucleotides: TGCGCCAGCAGCGACAGGGGGCTAGGCACTGAAGCTTTCTTT.

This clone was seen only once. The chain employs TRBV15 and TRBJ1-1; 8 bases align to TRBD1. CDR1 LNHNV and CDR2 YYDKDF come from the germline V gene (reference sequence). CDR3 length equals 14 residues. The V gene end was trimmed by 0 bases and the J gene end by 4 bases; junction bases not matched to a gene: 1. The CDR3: CATSREDRVTEAFF. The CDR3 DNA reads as TGTGCCACCAGCAGAGAGGACAGGGTCACTGAAGCTTTCTTT.

CDR3 in amino acids: CASSYSRTAQGTQYF. The CDR3 nucleotides are TGTGCCAGCAGTTACAGTCGGACAGCCCAGGGTACGCAGTATTTT. The chain employs TRBV6-6 and TRBJ2-3, with D possibly TRBD1 on 6 matching bases. From germline, CDR1 is MNHNY and CDR2 SVGAGI (reference sequence). CDR3 length: 15 amino acids. Trimming removed 2 bases at V and 8 bases at J, with 17 bases between.

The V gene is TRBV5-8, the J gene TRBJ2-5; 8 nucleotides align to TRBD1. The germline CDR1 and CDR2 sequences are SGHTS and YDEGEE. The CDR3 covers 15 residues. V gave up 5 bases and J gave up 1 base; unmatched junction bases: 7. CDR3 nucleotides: TGTGCCAGCAGACCTGGGACAGGCCTCCAAGAGACCCAGTACTTC. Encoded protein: CASRPGTGLQETQYF.

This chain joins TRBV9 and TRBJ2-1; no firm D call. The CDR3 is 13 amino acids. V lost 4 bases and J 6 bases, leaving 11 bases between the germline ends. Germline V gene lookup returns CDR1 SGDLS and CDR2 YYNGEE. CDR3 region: CASSSSLLNEQFF. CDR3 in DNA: TGTGCCAGCAGCTCTTCCTTACTCAATGAGCAGTTCTTC.

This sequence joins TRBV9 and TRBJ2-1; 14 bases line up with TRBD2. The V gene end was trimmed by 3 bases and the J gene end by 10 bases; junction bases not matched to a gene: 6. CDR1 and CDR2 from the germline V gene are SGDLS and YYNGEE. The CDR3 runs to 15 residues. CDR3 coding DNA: TGTGCCAGCAGCGGCACGGGACTAGCGGGAGAGGAGCAGTTCTTC. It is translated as CASSGTGLAGEEQFF.

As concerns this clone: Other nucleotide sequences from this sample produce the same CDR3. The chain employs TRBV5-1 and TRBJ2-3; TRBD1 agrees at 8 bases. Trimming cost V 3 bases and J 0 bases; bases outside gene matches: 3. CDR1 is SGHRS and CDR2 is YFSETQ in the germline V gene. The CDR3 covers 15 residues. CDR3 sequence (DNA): TGCGCCAGCAGCTCTGGACAGGGCAGCACAGATACGCAGTATTTT. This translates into CASSSGQGSTDTQYF.

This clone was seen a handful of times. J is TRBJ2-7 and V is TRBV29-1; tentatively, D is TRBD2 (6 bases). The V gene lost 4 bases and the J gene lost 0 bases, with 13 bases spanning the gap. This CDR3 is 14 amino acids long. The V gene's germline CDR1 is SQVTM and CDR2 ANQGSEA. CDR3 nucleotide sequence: TGCAGCGTTGGTGGAGGGGTTGGCTCCTACGAGCAGTACTTC. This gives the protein CSVGGGVGSYEQYF.

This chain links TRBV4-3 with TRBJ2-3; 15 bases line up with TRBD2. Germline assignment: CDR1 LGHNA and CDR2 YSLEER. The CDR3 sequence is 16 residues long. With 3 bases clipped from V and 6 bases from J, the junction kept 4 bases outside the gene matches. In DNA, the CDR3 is TGCGCCAGCAGCCAGGGACTAGCGGGGGGAGCTGATACGCAGTATTTT. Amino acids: CASSQGLAGGADTQYF.

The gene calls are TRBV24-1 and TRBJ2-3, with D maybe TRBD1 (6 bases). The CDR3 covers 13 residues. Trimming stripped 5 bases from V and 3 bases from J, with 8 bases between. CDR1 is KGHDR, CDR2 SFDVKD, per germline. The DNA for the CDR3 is TGTGCCACCAGTGTGGGGGCTACAGATACGCAGTATTTT. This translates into CATSVGATDTQYF.

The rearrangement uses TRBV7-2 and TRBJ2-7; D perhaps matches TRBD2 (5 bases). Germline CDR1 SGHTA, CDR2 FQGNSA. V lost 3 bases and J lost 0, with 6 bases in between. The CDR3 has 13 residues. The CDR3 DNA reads TGTGCCAGCAGCTTTAGCGACTCCTACGAGCAGTACTTC. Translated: CASSFSDSYEQYF. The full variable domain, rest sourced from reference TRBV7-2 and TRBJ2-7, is GAGVSQSPSNKVTEKGKDVELRCDPISGHTALYWYRQSLGQGLEFLIYFQGNSAPDKSGLPSDRFSAERTGGSVSTLTIQRTQQEDSAVYLCASSFSDSYEQYFGPGTRLTVT.

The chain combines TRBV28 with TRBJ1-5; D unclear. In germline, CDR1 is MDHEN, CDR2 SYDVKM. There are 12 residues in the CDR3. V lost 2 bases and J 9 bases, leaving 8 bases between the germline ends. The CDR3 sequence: CASSLQVAPQHF. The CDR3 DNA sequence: TGTGCCAGCAGTTTACAGGTTGCGCCCCAGCATTTT. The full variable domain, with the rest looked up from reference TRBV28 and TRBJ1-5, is DVKVTQSSRYLVKRTGEKVFLECVQDMDHENMFWYRQDPGLGLRLIYFSYDVKMKEKGDIPEGYSVSREKKERFSLILESASTNQTSMYLCASSLQVAPQHFGDGTRLSIL.

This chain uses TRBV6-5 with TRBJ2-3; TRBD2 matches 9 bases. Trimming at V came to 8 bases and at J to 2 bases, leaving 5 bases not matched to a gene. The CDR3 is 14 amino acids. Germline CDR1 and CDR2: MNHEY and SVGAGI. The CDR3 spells CASPPSGITDTQYF. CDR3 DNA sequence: TGTGCCAGCCCCCCTAGCGGGATCACAGATACGCAGTATTTT.

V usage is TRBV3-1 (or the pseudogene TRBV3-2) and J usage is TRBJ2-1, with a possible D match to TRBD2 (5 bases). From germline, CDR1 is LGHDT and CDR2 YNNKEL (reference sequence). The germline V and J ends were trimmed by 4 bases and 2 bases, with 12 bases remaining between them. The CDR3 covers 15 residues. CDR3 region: CASSLRTVTYNEQFF. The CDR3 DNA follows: TGTGCCAGCAGCCTTAGGACTGTAACCTACAATGAGCAGTTCTTC.

CDR3 sequence reads: CASSLTGLDEKLFF. CDR3 in DNA: TGTGCCAGCAGCCTGACAGGGCTGGATGAAAAACTGTTTTTT. V and J are TRBV7-2 and TRBJ1-4, with 7 nucleotides matching TRBD1. Looked up from germline, CDR1 is SGHTA and CDR2 is FQGNSA. CDR3 length equals 14 residues. V trimming: 5 bases; J trimming: 6 bases; junction bases outside the gene matches: 6.

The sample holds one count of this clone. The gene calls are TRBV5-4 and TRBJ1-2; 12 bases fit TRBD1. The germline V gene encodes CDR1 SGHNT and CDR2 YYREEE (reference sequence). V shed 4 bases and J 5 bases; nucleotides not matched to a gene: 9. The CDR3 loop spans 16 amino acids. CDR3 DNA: TGTGCCAGCAGCCTGGGACAGGGGGCATCAGGTTATGGCTACACCTTC. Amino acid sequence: CASSLGQGASGYGYTF.

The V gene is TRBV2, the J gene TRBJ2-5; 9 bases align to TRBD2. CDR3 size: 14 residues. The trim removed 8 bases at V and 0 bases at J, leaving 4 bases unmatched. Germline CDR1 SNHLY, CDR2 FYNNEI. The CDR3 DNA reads TGTGCCAGCGCCGGGACTAGCTACCAAGAGACCCAGTACTTC. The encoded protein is CASAGTSYQETQYF.

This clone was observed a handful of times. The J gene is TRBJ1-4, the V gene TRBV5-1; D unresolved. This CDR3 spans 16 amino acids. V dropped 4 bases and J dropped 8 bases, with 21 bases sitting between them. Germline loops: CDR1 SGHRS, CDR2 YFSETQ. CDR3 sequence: CASSNASPGAGEKLFF. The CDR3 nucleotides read TGCGCCAGCAGCAACGCCTCCCCCGGAGCTGGGGAAAAACTGTTTTTT.

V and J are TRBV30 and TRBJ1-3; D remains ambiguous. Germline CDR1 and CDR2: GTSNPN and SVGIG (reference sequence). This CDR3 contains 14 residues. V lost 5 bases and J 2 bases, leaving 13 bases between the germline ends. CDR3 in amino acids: CAWRGAAPGNTIYF. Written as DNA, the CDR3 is TGTGCCTGGCGTGGCGCCGCCCCTGGAAACACCATATATTTT.

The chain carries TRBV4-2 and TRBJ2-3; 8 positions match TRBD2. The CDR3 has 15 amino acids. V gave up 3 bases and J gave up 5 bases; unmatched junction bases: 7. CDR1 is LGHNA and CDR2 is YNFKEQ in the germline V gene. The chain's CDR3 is CASSHQAGVGDTQYF. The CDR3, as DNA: TGTGCCAGCAGCCACCAAGCGGGAGTAGGAGATACGCAGTATTTT.

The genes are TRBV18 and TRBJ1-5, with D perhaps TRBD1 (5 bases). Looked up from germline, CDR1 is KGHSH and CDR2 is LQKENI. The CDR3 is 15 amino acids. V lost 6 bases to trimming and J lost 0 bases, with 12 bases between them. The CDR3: CASSPDTYSNQPQHF. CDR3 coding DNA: TGTGCCAGCTCGCCGGACACATATAGCAATCAGCCCCAGCATTTT.

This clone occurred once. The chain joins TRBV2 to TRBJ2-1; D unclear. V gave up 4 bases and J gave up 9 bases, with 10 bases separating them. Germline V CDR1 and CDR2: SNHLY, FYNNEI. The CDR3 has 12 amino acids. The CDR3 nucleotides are TGTGCCAGCAGTGTACGGGTGGGTGAGCAGTTCTTC. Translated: CASSVRVGEQFF.

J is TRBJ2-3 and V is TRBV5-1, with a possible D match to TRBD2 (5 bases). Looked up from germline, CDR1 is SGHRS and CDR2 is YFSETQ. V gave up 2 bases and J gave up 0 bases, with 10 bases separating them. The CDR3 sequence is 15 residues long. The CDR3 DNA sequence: TGCGCCAGCAGCTTTTTGGGAGACAGCACAGATACGCAGTATTTT. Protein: CASSFLGDSTDTQYF.

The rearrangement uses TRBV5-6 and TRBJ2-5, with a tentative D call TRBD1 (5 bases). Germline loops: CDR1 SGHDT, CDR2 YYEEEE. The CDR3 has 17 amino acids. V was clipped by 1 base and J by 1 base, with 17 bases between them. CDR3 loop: CASSLQRGLFRQETQYF. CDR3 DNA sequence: TGTGCCAGCAGCTTGCAAAGGGGCCTATTTCGCCAAGAGACCCAGTACTTC.

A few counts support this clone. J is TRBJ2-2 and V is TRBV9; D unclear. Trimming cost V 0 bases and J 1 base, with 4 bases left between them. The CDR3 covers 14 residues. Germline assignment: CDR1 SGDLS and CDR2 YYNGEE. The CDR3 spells CASSVVWNTGELFF. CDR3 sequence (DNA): TGTGCCAGCAGCGTAGTCTGGAACACCGGGGAGCTGTTTTTT.

CDR3: CASSYFGTSGRDTQYF. As DNA, the CDR3 is TGTGCCAGCAGTTACTTCGGGACTAGCGGGAGAGATACGCAGTATTTT. The chain couples TRBV6-5 to TRBJ2-3; 14 positions match TRBD2. With V trimmed by 1 base and J by 5 bases, 2 bases remained unmatched. Germline CDR1 and CDR2: MNHEY and SVGAGI. The CDR3 contains 16 residues.

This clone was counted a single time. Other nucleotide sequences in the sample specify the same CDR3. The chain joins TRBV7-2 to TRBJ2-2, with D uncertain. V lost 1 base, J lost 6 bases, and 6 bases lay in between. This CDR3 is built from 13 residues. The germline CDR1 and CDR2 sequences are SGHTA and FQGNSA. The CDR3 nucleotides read TGTGCCAGCAGCTTAGACAGATCCGGGGAGCTGTTTTTT. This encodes CASSLDRSGELFF.